Reported below is one T cell receptor (beta chain). Its antigen is not yet known. An end of the junction does not agree with germline; a read error may underlie this. The reads were generated on an Illumina MiSeq. Profiling of the peripheral T cell repertoire targeted human TCRbeta genes. In the paper's pipeline: Beta-binomial modelling was applied to test for differential clonotype abundance so that variability over time was accounted for. Clonotypes that had expanded were screened against the ImmuneCODE reference database of SARS-CoV-2-associated TCRs and mapped onto regions of the viral genome. Additional repertoire analyses examined TRBV gene usage, CDR3 length, CDR3 amino acid overlap between time points, distributions of clonotype abundance, and Jaccard similarity. TCRdb cleaned the public reads at Q25 with fastp, built clones with MiXCR and kept in-frame beta chains. Rows with one shared CDR3 protein collapse into an entry with the most common genes and DNA. The V and J calls reflect TCRdb's pipeline rather than the authors' work. The sample contains 200,000 to 250,000 distinct CDR3 sequences, 29% of them found a single time. The ten largest clones take up roughly 7.3% of the sample.

Its CDR3 holds 14 amino acids, cysteine through phenylalanine. The kept DNA is CDR3 alone, 42 bases in frame from the first base. Based on the germline V gene, the CDR1 and CDR2 sequences are SGHRS and YFSETQ. The sample belongs to a study of kidney transplant recipient with SARS-CoV-2 infection (dated by TCRdb to the early 2020s). What this sample's time point label stands for: pre-pandemic baseline sample and day 111 after first positive SARS-CoV-2 test. Material: a blood sample, obtained at baseline and around day 110 from a kidney transplant recipient. This TCR derives from a male patient aged 25 to 39 who had COVID-19 and was a kidney transplant recipient. Because of the transplant, the T cells may be the graft donor's rather than the patient's own. The chain links TRBV5-1 with TRBJ2-7, and 7 bases in between align with TRBD2. CDR3 protein: CASSLRGGPYGQYF. The DNA is TGCGCCAGCAGCTTGCGGGGAGGGCCCTACGGGCAGTACTTC. Outside the CDR3, residues come from the reference TRBV5-1 and TRBJ2-7 proteins, so the full variable domain is: KAGVTQTPRYLIKTRGQQVTLSCSPISGHRSVSWYQQTPGQGLQFLFEYFSETQRNKGNFPGRFSGRQFSNSRSEMNVSTLELGDSALYLCASSLRGGPYGQYFGPGTRLTVT.